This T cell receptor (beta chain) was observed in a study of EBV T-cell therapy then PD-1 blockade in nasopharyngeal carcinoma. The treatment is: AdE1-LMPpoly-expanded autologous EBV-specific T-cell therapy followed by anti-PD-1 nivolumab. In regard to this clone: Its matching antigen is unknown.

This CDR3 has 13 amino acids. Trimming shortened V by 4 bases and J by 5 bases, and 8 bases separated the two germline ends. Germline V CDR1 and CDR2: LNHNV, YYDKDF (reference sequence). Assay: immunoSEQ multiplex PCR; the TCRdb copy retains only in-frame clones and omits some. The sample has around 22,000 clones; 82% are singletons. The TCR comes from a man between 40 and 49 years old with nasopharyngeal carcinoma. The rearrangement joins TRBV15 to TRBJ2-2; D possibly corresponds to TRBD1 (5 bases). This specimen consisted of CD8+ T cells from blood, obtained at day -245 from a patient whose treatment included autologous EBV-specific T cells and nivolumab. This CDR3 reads CATSNPGTGELFF. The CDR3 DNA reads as TGTGCCACCAGCAATCCAGGGACCGGGGAGCTGTTTTTT.